The 25 T cell receptor beta chains below come from one sample, sequenced in a study of control samples from healthy donors and cancer patients. TCRdb's copy holds only in-frame clones and misses some; the assay was immunoSEQ multiplex PCR. The sample holds about 84,000 clones; 70% to 85% are singletons and the top ten take 11%. Sequencing used PBMCs. These TCRs come from a man in his 60s with head and neck cancer.

The chain recombines TRBV6-5 with TRBJ2-7; a possible D gene is TRBD1 (5 bases). CDR3 length: 15 residues. V lost 4 bases and J 3 bases, leaving 16 bases between the germline ends. Germline V lookup: CDR1 MNHEY, CDR2 SVGAGI. DNA for the CDR3: TGTGCCAGCAGTTTAAGGACAACCCATAACTACGAGCAGTACTTC. As protein: CASSLRTTHNYEQYF.

V usage is TRBV6-5 and J usage is TRBJ2-7; the match to TRBD2 covers 7 bases. Germline loops: CDR1 MNHEY, CDR2 SVGAGI. Unmatched junction bases numbered 9, after V lost 8 bases and J lost 2 bases. CDR3 length: 14 residues. The CDR3 reads CASRPSGVPYEQYF. In DNA, the CDR3 is TGTGCCAGCCGCCCCAGCGGGGTACCCTACGAGCAGTACTTC.

The V and J genes are TRBV6-5 and TRBJ2-5; tentatively, D is TRBD2 (5 bases). This CDR3 is built from 14 residues. Trimming cost V 8 bases and J 1 base, with 14 bases left between them. CDR1 and CDR2 (germline): MNHEY, SVGAGI. The CDR3 sequence: CASAKRGPQETQYF. The DNA for the CDR3 is TGTGCCAGCGCAAAGCGCGGGCCCCAAGAGACCCAGTACTTC.

The V gene is TRBV15, the J gene TRBJ2-7; no clear D gene. CDR1 and CDR2 (germline): LNHNV, YYDKDF (reference sequence). V was cut by 0 bases and J by 3 bases, with 9 bases left in between. This CDR3 spans 14 amino acids. CDR3 nucleotides: TGTGCCACCAGCAGAGACAAGGGCCTCTACGAGCAGTACTTC. Its protein product is CATSRDKGLYEQYF.

J is TRBJ2-5 and V is TRBV11-2; TRBD1 aligns across 9 bases. Germline values: CDR1 SGHAT, CDR2 FQNNGV. The CDR3 extends over 18 amino acids. J was trimmed by 5 bases and V by 0 bases; bases with no gene match: 13. For the CDR3, the DNA is TGTGCCAGCAGCTTAGATTGGGGGGACAGGGAGGGCGAGGAGACCCAGTACTTC. Residues: CASSLDWGDREGEETQYF.

A remark on this clone: The same CDR3 also results from other DNA sequences found in this sample. V and J are TRBV4-1 and TRBJ1-2; no firm D call. Looked up from germline, CDR1 is MGHRA and CDR2 is YSYEKL. The V end was cut by 0 bases, the J end by 4 bases, with 3 bases between. The CDR3 is made up of 12 amino acids. The CDR3 protein is CASSQDGYGYTF. CDR3 DNA: TGCGCCAGCAGCCAAGACGGCTATGGCTACACCTTC.

The chain recombines TRBV29-1 with TRBJ2-3; perhaps TRBD2 as D (6 bases). The V and J ends lost 4 bases and 6 bases respectively, with 11 bases between them. This CDR3 comprises 12 residues. Germline V gene data show CDR1 as SQVTM and CDR2 as ANQGSEA. The CDR3 coding sequence is TGCAGCGTTGGGGAGGTCGCCGATACGCAGTATTTT. This gives the protein CSVGEVADTQYF.

V gene TRBV5-4 combines with J gene TRBJ2-7, with 8 positions matching TRBD2. The CDR3 spans 13 residues. The germline V gene has CDR1 SGHNT and CDR2 YYREEE (reference sequence). V gave up 3 bases and J gave up 6 bases; unmatched junction bases: 5. The CDR3 reads CASSSGLVSEQYF. The CDR3 nucleotides are TGTGCCAGCAGCTCGGGACTAGTTTCCGAGCAGTACTTC.

The rearrangement joins TRBV19 to TRBJ1-1; a weak D match, TRBD1 (6 bases). Trimming took off 6 bases at V and 1 base at J, with 15 bases between the two ends. Germline V gene sequence: CDR1 LNHDA, CDR2 SQIVND (reference sequence). The CDR3 is 15 amino acids. The CDR3 protein is CASRFRDNRNTEAFF. Written as DNA, the CDR3 is TGTGCCAGTAGGTTCCGGGACAACCGGAACACTGAAGCTTTCTTT.

This clone was detected only once. V and J are TRBV28 and TRBJ1-2, with D unresolved. The CDR3 runs to 13 residues. V shed 6 bases and J shed 3 bases, with 11 bases lying between them. Germline V gene lookup returns CDR1 MDHEN and CDR2 SYDVKM. The CDR3 nucleotides read TGTGCCAGCAGGCAAGGGCTTTACTATGGCTACACCTTC. Its translation: CASRQGLYYGYTF.

The chain joins TRBV30 to TRBJ1-4, with D uncertain. Deletions cut 2 bases from V and 0 bases from J, with 7 bases between. Germline lookup yields CDR1 GTSNPN and CDR2 SVGIG (reference sequence). The CDR3 totals 14 residues. The CDR3 region has the DNA TGTGCCTGGAGTACGGGCGCAACTAATGAAAAACTGTTTTTT. Its translation is CAWSTGATNEKLFF.

The chain is built from TRBV4-1 and TRBJ1-2; TRBD1 matches at 10 bases. Trimming at V came to 4 bases and at J to 9 bases, leaving 5 bases not matched to a gene. The CDR3 has 13 residues. Per the germline V gene, CDR1 is MGHRA and CDR2 is YSYEKL. CDR3 loop: CASSPRDRGRYTF. DNA of the CDR3: TGCGCCAGCAGCCCCCGGGACAGGGGTCGCTACACCTTC.

The gene calls are TRBV4-1 and TRBJ2-7; 10 bases are shared with TRBD1. The CDR3 sequence is 15 residues long. The trim removed 3 bases at V and 1 base at J, leaving 3 bases unmatched. Germline CDR1 is MGHRA and CDR2 is YSYEKL. The CDR3 sequence: CASSHPGQGSYEQYF. The CDR3 DNA sequence: TGCGCCAGCAGCCACCCGGGACAGGGGTCCTACGAGCAGTACTTC.

The chain joins TRBV5-1 to TRBJ2-3; weak D call: TRBD2 (5 bases). CDR1 is SGHRS, CDR2 YFSETQ, per germline. V lost 3 bases and J lost 0, with 17 bases in between. The length of the CDR3 is 17 residues. CDR3: CASSSTSTGKSTDTQYF. CDR3 in DNA: TGCGCCAGCAGCTCGACATCAACGGGAAAAAGCACAGATACGCAGTATTTT.

The V call is TRBV7-8, the J call TRBJ2-2; 13 positions match TRBD2. V shed 0 bases, J shed 6 bases, and the junction held 10 bases outside the gene matches. This CDR3 is 19 amino acids long. Germline lookup yields CDR1 SGHVS and CDR2 FQNEAQ. The CDR3 DNA reads TGTGCCAGCAGCTTAGCACGTCAGGGACTAGCGGGACGGTCCGGGGAGCTGTTTTTT. It translates to CASSLARQGLAGRSGELFF. The full variable domain, with the rest looked up from reference TRBV7-8 and TRBJ2-2, is GAGVSQSPRYKVAKRGQDVALRCDPISGHVSLFWYQQALGQGPEFLTYFQNEAQLDKSGLPSDRFFAERPEGSVSTLKIQRTQQEDSAVYLCASSLARQGLAGRSGELFFGEGSRLTVL.

V is TRBV12-3 or TRBV12-4 and J is TRBJ1-6; no clear D gene. The CDR3 runs 12 residues. Deletions cut 3 bases from V and 7 bases from J, with 4 bases between. The DNA for the CDR3 is TGTGCCAGCAGTTTTGAGAATTCACCCCTCCACTTT. It is translated as CASSFENSPLHF.

This clone was detected a few times. The chain joins TRBV19 to TRBJ1-5; TRBD1 is a possible D gene (5 bases). The CDR3 totals 15 residues. CDR1 LNHDA and CDR2 SQIVND come from the germline V gene (reference sequence). V gave up 3 bases and J gave up 2 bases, with 11 bases separating them. The CDR3 DNA reads TGTGCCAGTAGTATGGGTCAGGGTCGCAATCAGCCCCAGCATTTT. Translated: CASSMGQGRNQPQHF.

V is TRBV6-5 and J is TRBJ2-5; 12 positions agree with TRBD2. The CDR3 consists of 16 residues. J lost 2 bases, V lost 0 bases, and 1 base had no gene match. CDR1 and CDR2 (germline): MNHEY, SVGAGI. This CDR3 is CASSYSLAGGQETQYF. DNA of the CDR3: TGTGCCAGCAGTTACTCTCTAGCGGGAGGGCAAGAGACCCAGTACTTC.

This chain links TRBV29-1 with TRBJ1-2; TRBD1 agrees at 9 bases. This CDR3 has 13 amino acids. V shed 6 bases, J shed 7 bases, and the junction held 9 bases outside the gene matches. Germline CDR1 SQVTM, CDR2 ANQGSEA. This CDR3 is CSVLPDRGPGYTF. The DNA for the CDR3 is TGCAGCGTCCTACCGGACAGGGGACCTGGCTACACCTTC. Full variable domain (remainder filled in from reference TRBV29-1 and TRBJ1-2): SAVISQKPSRDICQRGTSLTIQCQVDSQVTMMFWYRQQPGQSLTLIATANQGSEATYESGFVIDKFPISRPNLTFSTLTVSNMSPEDSSIYLCSVLPDRGPGYTFGSGTRLTVV.

The chain has TRBV30 and TRBJ2-3; the match to TRBD1 covers 7 bases. The CDR3 has 14 amino acids. Germline lookup yields CDR1 GTSNPN and CDR2 SVGIG (reference sequence). V dropped 0 bases and J dropped 4; count of bases not matched to a gene: 4. The CDR3 region is CAWSVQGLADTQYF. CDR3 DNA sequence: TGTGCCTGGAGTGTACAGGGGCTCGCAGATACGCAGTATTTT.

This chain uses TRBV7-9 with TRBJ2-3, with TRBD2 matching over 12 bases. Germline V gives CDR1 SEHNR, CDR2 FQNEAQ (reference sequence). J gave up 5 bases and V 5 bases, and 5 bases lay outside the gene matches. The CDR3 is 15 residues long. The CDR3 bases are TGTGCCAGCAGCCCTAGCGGGAGGGCGGAAGATACGCAGTATTTT. It encodes CASSPSGRAEDTQYF.

The chain combines TRBV10-3 with TRBJ1-2; D perhaps matches TRBD1 (5 bases). This CDR3 has 14 amino acids. Germline V CDR1 and CDR2: ENHRY, SYGVKD. Trimming pared 6 bases from V and 3 bases from J, leaving 14 bases between. The CDR3 is CAIRQLGADYGYTF. DNA of the CDR3: TGTGCCATCAGGCAATTAGGGGCCGACTATGGCTACACCTTC.

The chain uses TRBV7-8 and TRBJ1-2; D is unresolved. Germline V gene data show CDR1 as SGHVS and CDR2 as FQNEAQ. The CDR3 totals 17 residues. V lost 0 bases, J lost 1 base, and 15 bases lay in between. CDR3 bases: TGTGCCAGCAGCTTAGCCTCCAGGCTATTATTTAACTATGGCTACACCTTC. Translating it yields CASSLASRLLFNYGYTF.

This clone was counted between two and nine times. The V and J genes are TRBV5-6 and TRBJ2-7; the match to TRBD1 covers 8 bases. Unmatched junction bases numbered 8, after V lost 4 bases and J lost 2 bases. The germline V gene has CDR1 SGHDT and CDR2 YYEEEE. The CDR3 sequence is 15 residues long. CDR3 sequence reads: CASSLPGGSAYEQYF. The DNA for the CDR3 is TGTGCCAGCAGCCTTCCAGGGGGCTCCGCCTACGAGCAGTACTTC.

This clone was picked up one time. This chain connects TRBV28 to TRBJ1-5; D perhaps matches TRBD1 (5 bases). Germline loops: CDR1 MDHEN, CDR2 SYDVKM. The CDR3 loop spans 16 amino acids. The V and J ends lost 2 bases and 2 bases respectively, with 13 bases between them. The CDR3 DNA follows: TGTGCCAGCAGTTTAGTCGCAGGGTTGGGCAATCAGCCCCAGCATTTT. This gives the protein CASSLVAGLGNQPQHF.